This T cell receptor (beta chain) was recovered during a study of multiple sclerosis patients with progressive multifocal leukoencephalopathy. TCRdb's copy holds only in-frame clones and misses some; the assay was immunoSEQ multiplex PCR. This sample yields roughly 28,000 clones, of which about 85% are seen a single time; around 12% belongs to the top ten. As to time point: time of PML onset. The CDR3 totals 15 residues. Germline CDR1 and CDR2: LNHDA and SQIVND (reference sequence). The V end lost 6 bases, the J end lost 2 bases, and 16 bases lay between the germline ends. The gene calls are TRBV19 and TRBJ2-5; either TRBD1 or TRBD2 may fit D (5 bases each). This TCR was recovered from a woman younger than 45 with progressive multifocal leukoencephalopathy. The specimen was PBMCs, collected from a patient treated with natalizumab. The CDR3 is CASSSPRDGQETQYF. The CDR3 DNA is TGTGCCAGTAGCTCACCCCGGGACGGACAAGAGACCCAGTACTTC.